This T cell receptor (beta chain) was sequenced during a study of PD-L1 blockade in urothelial cancer. Across the study: Beginning at some point between 2014 and 2015, patients received atezolizumab, given as 1,200 mg intravenously every 3 weeks. Median blood clonality was roughly 0.087, with 75,000 to 100,000 unique TCRs.

Germline V gene lookup returns CDR1 KGHSH and CDR2 LQKENI. CDR3 length equals 17 residues. The J segment lost 8 bases and the V segment lost 1 base, leaving 11 bases of the junction unmatched. Sequencing was performed with immunoSEQ multiplex PCR; in TCRdb, only in-frame clones are kept and a portion is missing. The top ten clones hold 3.2% of a sample with some 65,000 clones, approximately 80% of them seen once. Time point described: pretreatment peripheral blood. Between 1 and 8 samples per patient were obtained, pretreatment and on-treatment. The chain employs TRBV18 and TRBJ2-4; TRBD2 aligns across 10 bases. Sample: PBMCs, taken around atezolizumab (anti-PD-L1) treatment. The receptor was isolated from a man aged 65 to 85 with urothelial cancer. The CDR3 loop reads CASSPRASGSRSDIQYF. In DNA form, the CDR3 reads TGTGCCAGCTCACCACGCGCTAGCGGGAGTCGCTCCGACATTCAGTACTTC.